The TCR beta chain under discussion was sequenced for a study of OX40 agonist ivuxolimab in advanced cancers. Study-wide context: Anti-PD-1, anti-PD-L1 or anti-CTLA-4 therapy given earlier was allowed, and roughly 40% had some. Study-level findings and limits: In the 0.1 to 3.0 mg/kg range, CD4+ and CD8+ blood T cells had expanded clonally by week 6. The authors also found low normalized T-cell clonal expansion in some nonresponders.

Concerning this clone itself: Its antigen is as yet unknown.

The study sampled blood at baseline, cycle 4 day 1, and cycle 7 day 1. Repertoires were generated with immunoSEQ multiplex PCR, while TCRdb's copy carries only in-frame clones and drops some. Of tens of thousands of clones listed, roughly nine tenths are singletons. This CDR3 is 15 amino acids long. V lost 3 bases to trimming and J lost 9 bases, with 18 bases between them. Germline V gives CDR1 MRHNA, CDR2 SNTAGT. The genes are TRBV6-4 and TRBJ2-1, with D perhaps being TRBD1 or TRBD2 (6 bases each). The receptor was derived from an adult with an advanced solid tumor such as melanoma, head and neck, liver or kidney cancer. Sequenced material: CD4+ or CD8+ T cells sorted from blood, taken in a trial of the OX40 agonist ivuxolimab. The CDR3 loop reads CASSDSGAPPGEQFF. The DNA of the CDR3 is TGTGCCAGCAGTGATTCGGGGGCCCCCCCAGGTGAGCAGTTCTTC.